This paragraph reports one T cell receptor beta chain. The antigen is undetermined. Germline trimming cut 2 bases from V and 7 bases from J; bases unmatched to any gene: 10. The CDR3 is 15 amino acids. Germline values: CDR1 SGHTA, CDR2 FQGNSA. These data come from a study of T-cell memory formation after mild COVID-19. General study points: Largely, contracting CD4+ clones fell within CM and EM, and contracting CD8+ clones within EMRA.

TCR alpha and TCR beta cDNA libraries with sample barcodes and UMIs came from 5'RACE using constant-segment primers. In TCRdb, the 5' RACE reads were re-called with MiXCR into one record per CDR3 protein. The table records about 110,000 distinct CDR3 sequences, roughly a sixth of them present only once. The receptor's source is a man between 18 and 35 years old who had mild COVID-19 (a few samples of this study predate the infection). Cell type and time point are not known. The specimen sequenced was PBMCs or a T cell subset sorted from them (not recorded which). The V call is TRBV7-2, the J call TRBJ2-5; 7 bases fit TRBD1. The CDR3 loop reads CASSLHGTAEVTQYF. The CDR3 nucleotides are TGTGCCAGCAGCTTACACGGGACAGCAGAAGTGACCCAGTACTTC. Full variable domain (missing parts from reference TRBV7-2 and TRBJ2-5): GAGVSQSPSNKVTEKGKDVELRCDPISGHTALYWYRQSLGQGLEFLIYFQGNSAPDKSGLPSDRFSAERTGGSVSTLTIQRTQQEDSAVYLCASSLHGTAEVTQYFGPGTRLLVL.